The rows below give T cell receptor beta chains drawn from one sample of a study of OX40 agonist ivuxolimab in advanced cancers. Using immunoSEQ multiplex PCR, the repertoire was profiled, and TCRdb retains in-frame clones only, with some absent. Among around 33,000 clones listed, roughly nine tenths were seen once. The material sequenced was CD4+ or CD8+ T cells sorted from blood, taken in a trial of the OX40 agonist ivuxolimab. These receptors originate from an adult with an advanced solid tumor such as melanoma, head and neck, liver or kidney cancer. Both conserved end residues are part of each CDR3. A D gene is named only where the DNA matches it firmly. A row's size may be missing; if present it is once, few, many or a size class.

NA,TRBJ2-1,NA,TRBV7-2,TGTGCCAGCAGCCCCACCCGAGGAGCGGTCGGGGGTGAGCAGTTCTTC,CASSPTRGAVGGEQFF
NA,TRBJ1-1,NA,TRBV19,TGTGCCAGTAGTATAGTTAAGGGAAGCATGAACACTGAAGCTTTCTTT,CASSIVKGSMNTEAFF
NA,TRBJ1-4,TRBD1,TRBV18,TGTGCCAGCTCACTAGGACAGGGTGATGAAAAACTGTTTTTT,CASSLGQGDEKLFF
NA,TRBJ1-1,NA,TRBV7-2,TGTGCCAGCAGCTTAGCTGATCGACAGAACACTGAAGCTTTCTTT,CASSLADRQNTEAFF
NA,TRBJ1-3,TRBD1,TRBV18,TGTGCCAGCTCGGAAGACAGGGCGATTGGAAACACCATATATTTT,CASSEDRAIGNTIYF
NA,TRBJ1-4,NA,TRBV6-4,TGTGCCAGCAGTGAACAGTTTAATGAAAAACTGTTTTTT,CASSEQFNEKLFF
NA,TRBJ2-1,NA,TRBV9,TGTGCCAGCTCGCGGAGCTCCTACAATGAGCAGTTCTTC,CASSRSSYNEQFF
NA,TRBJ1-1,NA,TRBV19,TGTGCCAGTAGTATTCGGGCTTGGGCCTCGGGGGGGGCCAGTGAAGCTTTCTTT,CASSIRAWASGGASEAFF
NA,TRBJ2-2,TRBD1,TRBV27,TGTGCCAGCAGTTTAAAGGGGGCGAGAACCGGGGAGCTGTTTTTT,CASSLKGARTGELFF
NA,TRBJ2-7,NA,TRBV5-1,TGCGCCAGCAGCTTGAGAACCGGCTCCTACGAGCAGTACTTC,CASSLRTGSYEQYF
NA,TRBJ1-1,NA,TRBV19,TGTGCCAGTAGTAACAGCGGGATGAACACTGAAGCTTTCTTT,CASSNSGMNTEAFF
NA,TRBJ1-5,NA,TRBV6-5,TGTGCCAGCAGCCGTAGGAGGCTGCAGCCCCAGCATTTT,CASSRRRLQPQHF
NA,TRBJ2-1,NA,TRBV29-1,TGCAGCGTTGACTTGAGGAGGGCCAATGAGCAGTTCTTC,CSVDLRRANEQFF
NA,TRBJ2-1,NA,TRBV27,TGTGCCAGCAGTCTGAACGGGAACAGTGAGCAGTTCTTC,CASSLNGNSEQFF
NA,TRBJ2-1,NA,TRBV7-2,TGTGCCAGCAGCTTAGTAGGGCAGGGGGGGAATGAGCAGTTCTTC,CASSLVGQGGNEQFF
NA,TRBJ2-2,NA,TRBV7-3,TGTGCCAGCAGCTTAGGGGACACCAGCTTGAACACCGGGGAGCTGTTTTTT,CASSLGDTSLNTGELFF
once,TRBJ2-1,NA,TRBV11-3,TGTGCCAGCAGCCCCGCAAGCGGAGGGAACTACAATGAGCAGTTCTTC,CASSPASGGNYNEQFF
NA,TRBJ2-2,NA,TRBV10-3,TGTGCCATCAGTGAGTCAGTGAGAGGGGACACCGGGGAGCTGTTTTTT,CAISESVRGDTGELFF
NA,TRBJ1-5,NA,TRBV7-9,TGTGCCAGCAGCTACAGTTGGAGTAATCAGCCCCAGCATTTT,CASSYSWSNQPQHF
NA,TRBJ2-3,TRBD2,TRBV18,TGTGCCAGCTCACGGGGCGGGAGGACAGATACGCAGTATTTT,CASSRGGRTDTQYF
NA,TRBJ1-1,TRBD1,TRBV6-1,TGTGCCAGCAGTAGGGACAGGAACACTGAAGCTTTCTTT,CASSRDRNTEAFF
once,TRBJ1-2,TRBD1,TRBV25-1,TGTGCCAGCAGTAGTCCGGGACAGGGCGTTGGTGGCTACACCTTC,CASSSPGQGVGGYTF
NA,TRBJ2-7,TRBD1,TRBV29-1,TGCAGCGTGGAAGCAGGGGGCAGGTACGAGCAGTACTTC,CSVEAGGRYEQYF
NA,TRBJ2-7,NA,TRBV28,TGTGCCAGCAGCTCAGGACAGGGAGGGCCCTACGAGCAGTACTTC,CASSSGQGGPYEQYF
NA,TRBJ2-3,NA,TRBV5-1,TGCGCCAGCAGCTTGGGTATTTCAGATACGCAGTATTTT,CASSLGISDTQYF
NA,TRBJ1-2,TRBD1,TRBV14,TGTGCCAGCAGCATGGACAGGGAAATTCGTGGCTACACCTTC,CASSMDREIRGYTF
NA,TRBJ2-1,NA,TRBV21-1,TGTGCCAGCAGCAAAGAACAATACAATGAGCAGTTCTTC,CASSKEQYNEQFF
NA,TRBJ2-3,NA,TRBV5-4,TGTGCCAGCAGCTTGGGTAAAAACCAAAACACAGATACGCAGTATTTT,CASSLGKNQNTDTQYF
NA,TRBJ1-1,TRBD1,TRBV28,TGTGCCAGCAGCCGCGGGACAGGGGGAGCTTTCTTT,CASSRGTGGAFF
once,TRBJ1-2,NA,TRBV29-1,TGCAGCGTTGAAGGCCCGGGGGCGGGAGGCTACACCTTC,CSVEGPGAGGYTF
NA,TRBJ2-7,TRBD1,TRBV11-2,TGTGCCAGCAGCTCTCGACAGGGACCCTACGAGCAGTACTTC,CASSSRQGPYEQYF
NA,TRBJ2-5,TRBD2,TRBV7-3,TGTGCCAGCAGCTTAACCCCGGCGGCGAGCGGGAGCTCAGAGACCCAGTACTTC,CASSLTPAASGSSETQYF
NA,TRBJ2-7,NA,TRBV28,TGTGCCAGCAGTTTAGTAGGGGCCGGCTACGAGCAGTACTTC,CASSLVGAGYEQYF
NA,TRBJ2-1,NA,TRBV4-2,TGTGCCAGCAGTAGAGGTACTAGCACGTCGAATGAGCAGTTCTTC,CASSRGTSTSNEQFF
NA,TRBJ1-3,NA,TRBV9,TGTGCCAGCAGCGTAGAGGCGTTCTCCAGAGGAAACACCATATATTTT,CASSVEAFSRGNTIYF
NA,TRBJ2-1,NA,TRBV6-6,TGTGCCACCTCGAAAGGGGGATTTGGCAATGAGCAGTTCTTC,CATSKGGFGNEQFF
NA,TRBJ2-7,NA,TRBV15,TGTGCCACCAGCAGAGATTGGGCTCCAGGGTCCCTTTACGAGCAGTACTTC,CATSRDWAPGSLYEQYF
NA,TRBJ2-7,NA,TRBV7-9,TGTGCCAGCAGCTTCGGCAGAGAGCCGTACGAGCAGTACTTC,CASSFGREPYEQYF
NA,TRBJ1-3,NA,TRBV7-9,TGTGCCAGCAGTCCATCGGGGGTACGCTCTGGAAACACCATATATTTT,CASSPSGVRSGNTIYF
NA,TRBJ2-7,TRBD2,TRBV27,TGTGCCAGCAGGACCGTTAGCGGGAGGAGCTCCTACGAGCAGTACTTC,CASRTVSGRSSYEQYF
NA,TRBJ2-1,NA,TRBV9,TGTGCCAGCAGCGGATGGGGGAGCGATGAGCAGTTCTTC,CASSGWGSDEQFF
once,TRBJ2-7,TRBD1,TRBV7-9,TGTGCCAGCAGCTCGGACAGGGGGCCCAACGAGCAGTACTTC,CASSSDRGPNEQYF
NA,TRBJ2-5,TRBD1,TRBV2,TGTGCCAGCAGTCCGACAGGGGGAAGTGGTGAGACCCAGTACTTC,CASSPTGGSGETQYF
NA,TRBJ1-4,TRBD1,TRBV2,TGTGCCAGCATTGCAGGGGGTACCCCTAATGAAAAACTGTTTTTT,CASIAGGTPNEKLFF
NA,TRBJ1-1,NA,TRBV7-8,TGTGCCAGCAGCTTAACTGCAATGAACACTGAAGCTTTCTTT,CASSLTAMNTEAFF
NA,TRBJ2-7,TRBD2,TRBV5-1,TGCGCCAGCAGCTTGGGCGGACTAGCGGACTTCTCCTACGAGCAGTACTTC,CASSLGGLADFSYEQYF
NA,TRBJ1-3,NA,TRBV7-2,TGTGCCAGCAGCCCGGACAGCTTTCTATATTTT,CASSPDSFLYF
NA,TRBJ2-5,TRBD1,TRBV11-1,TGTGCCAGCAGCCCGACAGGGAGTAAAGAGACCCAGTACTTC,CASSPTGSKETQYF
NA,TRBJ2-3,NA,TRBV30,TGTGCCTGGAGTGTAAGGATAGCGGCTCGCACAGATACGCAGTATTTT,CAWSVRIAARTDTQYF
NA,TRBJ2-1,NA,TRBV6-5,TGTGCCAGCAGTTCCGCTTCGGGTGAGCAGTTCTTC,CASSSASGEQFF
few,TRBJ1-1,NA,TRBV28,TGTGCCAGTACGACAGTCTTGAACACTGAAGCTTTCTTT,CASTTVLNTEAFF
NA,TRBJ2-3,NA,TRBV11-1,TGTGCCAGCAGACAGGGAGGGGGCACAGATACGCAGTATTTT,CASRQGGGTDTQYF
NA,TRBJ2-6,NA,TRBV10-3,TGTGCCATCAGTGAGGGGAGGGGGCCTGGGGCCAACGTCCTGACTTTC,CAISEGRGPGANVLTF
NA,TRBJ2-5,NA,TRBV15,TGTGCCACCAGCAGAGCCTCCGGGACCGCAAAAGAGACCCAGTACTTC,CATSRASGTAKETQYF